What follows is one TCR beta chain and its context. Many counts were recorded for this clonotype. Its cognate antigen has yet to be identified. Qualities for individual bases were not recorded, and no much larger clone is one base off. The V and J ends are trimmed by 5 bases and 7 bases, leaving 20 bases between them. The CDR3, from cysteine to phenylalanine, totals 14 residues. Only the CDR3 portion is preserved as DNA: 42 bases, with reading frame beginning at the first base. The germline V gene (reference sequence) specifies DFQATT as CDR1 and SNEGSKA as CDR2. This entry comes from a study of early T cells in non-severe SARS-CoV-2 infection listed by TCRdb under 2021. For the wider study: TCR sequencing used bulk RNA from unsorted whole blood, so alpha and beta chains could not be paired.

The study was a case-control design nested within a healthcare worker cohort in London, UK, with weekly nasopharyngeal swab PCR tests and blood sampling. Healthcare workers were enrolled in the week of the UK lockdown, from 23 to 31 March 2020, and were followed every week for up to roughly 16 weeks. On the study overall, not on this receptor specifically: VDJdb matching was skewed toward anti-spike CD8 responses, so virus-specific expansions were likely underestimated and private and CD4 specificities were missed.

Library preparation was by 5' RACE. Data came from a NextSeq 500. The TCR library protocol attached unique molecular identifiers to individual cDNA molecules to correct for sequencing error and PCR bias. Sequencing covered both TCR alpha and beta chains, and within each sample the abundances of alpha and beta sequences were tightly co-correlated. As for the authors' bioinformatics: Decombinator V4 was used to annotate TCR sequences for V gene, J gene and CDR3. TCRs were defined as expanded if a significant change between any two time points was detected under a Poisson model with p below 0.0001. TCR abundances were normalised to the total number of TCRs sequenced in each sample and reported as counts per million. TRAV1-2 paired with TRAJ12, TRAJ20 or TRAJ33 defined MAIT TCRs, while TRAV10 paired with TRAJ18 defined iNKT TCRs. VDJdb, accessed 1 November 2021, was searched for CMV, EBV and SARS-CoV-2 annotated TCRs, with TCRs annotated for multiple antigens excluded. Using fastp at Q25 and MiXCR, TCRdb reprocessed the public reads and kept productive beta chains. CDR3 protein sequences are deduplicated, and each keeps its most common genes and DNA. TCRdb, not the original authors, processed these V and J calls. Within this sample are 90,000 to 120,000 distinct CDR3 sequences, with 11% of them counted one time only. The top ten clones comprise 6.5% to 8% of the sample.

The source is an adult who was a healthcare worker with PCR-confirmed SARS-CoV-2 infection or an uninfected control (not recorded which). The chain is made from TRBV20-1 and TRBJ1-2, and perhaps TRBD1 as D gene, on 5 matching bases. The sample taken for sequencing was whole blood. The CDR3 has the sequence CSALQGSSYRGYTF. The nucleotide sequence reads as follows: TGCAGTGCTCTTCAGGGTTCATCCTATCGTGGCTACACCTTC.